This T cell receptor (beta chain) was sequenced for a study of blood T cells in healthy people across ages. In this sample, this clonotype turned up many times. With a J-beta primer mix and a sample-barcoded 5' primer, a second PCR ran roughly 7 to 11 cycles. One entry per CDR3 protein results from TCRdb running MiXCR on the 5' RACE reads. Of 800,000 to 950,000 distinct CDR3 sequences listed, roughly 34% are singletons. At least 6 million PBMCs were isolated per sample. This TCR was sampled from a man aged 18 to 30 in good health. Sequenced input: blood.

CDR3 in amino acids: CASSPGLAGGTVSYEQYF. Here the CDR3 DNA reads TGTGCCAGCAGCCCCGGACTAGCGGGGGGTACGGTCTCCTACGAGCAGTACTTC. V gene TRBV7-8 combines with J gene TRBJ2-7; 14 bases line up with TRBD2. CDR1 and CDR2 from the germline V gene are SGHVS and FQNEAQ. The junction had 9 bases not matched to a gene; V was cut back by 5 bases and J by 0 bases. CDR3 size: 18 residues.